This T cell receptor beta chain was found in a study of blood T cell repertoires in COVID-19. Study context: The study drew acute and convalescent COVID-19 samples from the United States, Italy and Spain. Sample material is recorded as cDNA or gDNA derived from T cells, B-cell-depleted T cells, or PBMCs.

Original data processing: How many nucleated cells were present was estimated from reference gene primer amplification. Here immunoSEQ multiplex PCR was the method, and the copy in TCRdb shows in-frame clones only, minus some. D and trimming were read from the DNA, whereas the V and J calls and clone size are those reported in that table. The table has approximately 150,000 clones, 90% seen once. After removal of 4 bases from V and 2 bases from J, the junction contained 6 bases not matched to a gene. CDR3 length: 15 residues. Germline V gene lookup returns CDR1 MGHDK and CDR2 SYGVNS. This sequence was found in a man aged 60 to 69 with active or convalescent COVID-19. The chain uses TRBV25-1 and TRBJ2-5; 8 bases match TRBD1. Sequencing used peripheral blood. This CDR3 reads CASSAAGQVQETQYF. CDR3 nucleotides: TGTGCCAGCAGTGCGGCGGGACAGGTGCAAGAGACCCAGTACTTC. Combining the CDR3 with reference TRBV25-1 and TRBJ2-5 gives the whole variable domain EADIYQTPRYLVIGTGKKITLECSQTMGHDKMYWYQQDPGMELHLIHYSYGVNSTEKGDLSSESTVSRIRTEHFPLTLESARPSHTSQYLCASSAAGQVQETQYFGPGTRLLVL.